The 22 T cell receptor beta chains below were found in one sample sequenced in a study of identical twins. One entry per CDR3 protein, called by TCRdb with MiXCR from the 5' RACE reads. This sample yields approximately 1.8 million distinct CDR3 sequences, of which under 35% are seen a single time; about 0.27% belongs to the top ten. The specimen was cord blood. The receptors come from a newborn girl in good health.

At least ten counts were recorded for this clonotype. DNA for the CDR3: TGTGCCAGCAGCCAAGAATATCGACTAAGCCGAAGCACAGATACGCAGTATTTT. This sequence encodes CASSQEYRLSRSTDTQYF. This chain connects TRBV4-2 to TRBJ2-3; the D gene is possibly TRBD2 (5 bases). This CDR3 is 18 amino acids long. V was clipped by 0 bases and J by 0 bases, with 16 bases between them. Looked up from germline, CDR1 is LGHNA and CDR2 is YNFKEQ.

J is TRBJ2-7 and V is TRBV14; tentative D call: TRBD2 (5 bases). The J call is doubtful: the DNA matches TRBJ2-5 better. The CDR3 consists of 12 residues. Germline V gene sequence: CDR1 SGHDN, CDR2 FVKESK. This CDR3 is CASSPTRKTQYF. CDR3 sequence (DNA): TGTGCCAGCAGCCCCACTAGGAAGACCCAGTACTTC.

The chain is built from TRBV12-3 or TRBV12-4 and TRBJ2-1; 8 nucleotides align to TRBD2. The ends lost 4 bases at V and 3 bases at J; junction bases unmatched: 5. The CDR3 extends over 15 amino acids. The CDR3 nucleotides are TGTGCCAGCAGTTCGCGGGGGGCGGGCTACAATGAGCAGTTCTTC. As protein: CASSSRGAGYNEQFF.

This clonotype was seen a few times. The V and J genes are TRBV7-2 and TRBJ1-2; D might be TRBD1 (5 bases). The CDR3 spans 16 residues. Trimming cost V 6 bases and J 0 bases, with 17 bases left between them. Germline V gene sequence: CDR1 SGHTA, CDR2 FQGNSA. The CDR3 nucleotides read TGTGCCAGCAGTTCGCAGCTAGGGGTTACTAACTATGGCTACACCTTC. It codes for CASSSQLGVTNYGYTF.

The chain uses TRBV20-1 and TRBJ2-1; D remains unclear. The V end lost 0 bases, the J end lost 10 bases, and 7 bases lay between the germline ends. This CDR3 is built from 11 residues. From germline, CDR1 is DFQATT and CDR2 SNEGSKA (reference sequence). CDR3 loop: CSARDLTEQFF. The CDR3 bases are TGCAGTGCTAGAGATCTCACAGAGCAGTTCTTC.

This clonotype was seen just once. The chain couples TRBV20-1 to TRBJ2-1; TRBD2 might be the D (5 bases). Gene TRBJ2-7 matches the end of the DNA better, so the J call may be wrong. CDR1 and CDR2 (germline): DFQATT, SNEGSKA (reference sequence). The CDR3 spans 14 residues. The CDR3 loop is CSARPTRTYNEQYF. CDR3 sequence (DNA): TGCAGTGCTAGACCCACTCGGACTTACAATGAGCAGTACTTC.

The chain joins TRBV7-2 to TRBJ2-5; no reliable D call. The V end lost 4 bases, the J end lost 7 bases, and 13 bases lay between the germline ends. This CDR3 is 13 amino acids long. Germline V gives CDR1 SGHTA, CDR2 FQGNSA. This chain's CDR3 is CASSSETVGTQYF. The DNA of the CDR3 is TGTGCCAGCAGCTCCGAAACTGTTGGGACCCAGTACTTC.

V is TRBV4-2 and J is TRBJ1-1; D is undetermined. V lost 4 bases and J 4 bases, leaving 19 bases between the germline ends. The V gene's germline CDR1 is LGHNA and CDR2 YNFKEQ. The CDR3 is 16 residues long. For the CDR3, the DNA is TGTGCCAGCAGCCCGAACATAGGTGGGATGAGCACTGAAGCTTTCTTT. It specifies CASSPNIGGMSTEAFF.

This clonotype has just a few counts. V is TRBV5-5 and J is TRBJ1-2; 8 bases map to TRBD1. There are 13 residues in the CDR3. V was pared by 1 base and J by 7 bases, with 3 bases of the junction left unmatched. Germline CDR1 SGHKS, CDR2 YYEKEE (reference sequence). CDR3 DNA sequence: TGTGCCAGCAGCTTGATCCAGGGGGCTGGCTACACCTTC. The encoded protein is CASSLIQGAGYTF.

The genes are TRBV7-2 and TRBJ2-3; 9 bases agree with TRBD1. Per the germline V gene, CDR1 is SGHTA and CDR2 is FQGNSA. The CDR3 runs to 18 residues. V lost 5 bases, J lost 4 bases, and 16 bases stayed unmatched. This CDR3 reads CASSRIPEGQGGADTQYF. CDR3 in DNA: TGTGCCAGCAGCCGAATACCGGAGGGACAGGGCGGGGCAGATACGCAGTATTTT.

This chain uses TRBV21-1 with TRBJ2-7; the table assigns TRBD2, which was not confirmed against the DNA. TRBV21-1 counts as a pseudogene. This CDR3 has 18 amino acids. The CDR3, as DNA: TGTGCCAGCAGCCCAAAGCGGCCGGGGGACCCTGCTGCCTACGAGCAGTACTTC. Residues: CASSPKRPGDPAAYEQYF.

This clonotype was counted a few times. This chain's CDR3 is CATSGHGNQPQHF. The CDR3 DNA is TGTGCCACCAGTGGGCACGGTAATCAGCCCCAGCATTTT. The rearrangement joins TRBV24-1 to TRBJ1-5, with D unresolved. CDR1 is KGHDR and CDR2 is SFDVKD in the germline V gene. Trimming removed 5 bases at V and 4 bases at J, with 8 bases between. The CDR3 loop spans 13 amino acids.

This clonotype was counted only a few times. The rearrangement links TRBV12-3 or TRBV12-4 to TRBJ1-5; 8 bases are a match to TRBD1. The CDR3 extends over 15 amino acids. The junction had 7 bases not matched to a gene; V was cut back by 4 bases and J by 5 bases. The CDR3 sequence: CASSSGRGLHQPQHF. DNA of the CDR3: TGTGCCAGCAGTTCCGGCAGGGGGCTTCATCAGCCCCAGCATTTT.

This clonotype appeared a few times. This chain joins TRBV10-3 and TRBJ2-7, with D tentatively TRBD2 (6 bases). The DNA end is more similar to TRBJ2-5, so the J call may be wrong. Germline lookup yields CDR1 ENHRY and CDR2 SYGVKD. The CDR3 runs to 14 residues. For the CDR3, the DNA is TGTGCCATCAGGCCGACTAGGGCTCGGGAGACCCAGTACTTC. Its translation is CAIRPTRARETQYF.

The chain links TRBV6-1 to TRBJ2-3, with D uncertain. V lost 6 bases, J lost 0 bases, and 13 bases lay in between. The CDR3 is made up of 15 amino acids. Germline assignment: CDR1 MNHNS and CDR2 SASEGT. The CDR3: CASRETAVSTDTQYF. DNA of the CDR3: TGTGCCAGCAGAGAGACTGCGGTTAGCACAGATACGCAGTATTTT.

This clonotype appeared a single time. The junction shows a germline mismatch at one end, possibly a read error. The rearrangement links TRBV25-1 to TRBJ2-1; 9 positions agree with TRBD1. Germline V gives CDR1 MGHDK, CDR2 SYGVNS. This CDR3 region has 16 residues. CDR3 sequence: CAGSESTGGAYNEQFF. The CDR3 bases are TGTGCCGGCAGTGAATCGACAGGGGGAGCCTACAATGAGCAGTTCTTC.

Details on this clonotype: At one end, the junction sequence differs from germline, possibly due to a read error. This chain connects TRBV20-1 to TRBJ2-3; 8 bases match TRBD2. CDR3 length equals 18 residues. The germline CDR1 and CDR2 sequences are DFQATT and SNEGSKA (reference sequence). The CDR3 loop is CRARDRLAGRPSTDTQYF. CDR3 nucleotide sequence: TGCAGAGCTAGAGATCGCCTAGCGGGTCGGCCTAGCACAGATACGCAGTATTTT.

Of note for this clonotype: An end of the junction does not agree with germline; a read error may underlie this. The rearrangement uses TRBV28 and TRBJ2-1, with a weak D call TRBD1 (6 bases). This CDR3 has 14 amino acids. Germline V CDR1 and CDR2: MDHEN, SYDVKM. This CDR3 is CAIKDSKRYNGQFF. CDR3 DNA sequence: TGTGCCATCAAGGACAGCAAGAGGTACAATGGGCAGTTCTTC.

The chain is built from TRBV5-1 and TRBJ1-3; D is unclear. This CDR3 region has 16 residues. CDR1 SGHRS and CDR2 YFSETQ come from the germline V gene. Between the trimmed V and J ends, which lost 4 bases and 0 bases, there was a span of 14 bases. The CDR3: CASSPRLLTSGNTIYF. DNA of the CDR3: TGCGCCAGCAGCCCACGGCTGTTGACCTCTGGAAACACCATATATTTT.

There are a few counts of this clonotype. The chain employs TRBV24-1 and TRBJ2-3, with 11 bases identical to TRBD1. The CDR3 loop spans 16 amino acids. CDR1 and CDR2 (germline): KGHDR, SFDVKD. V dropped 0 bases and J dropped 2; count of bases not matched to a gene: 0. Written as DNA, the CDR3 is TGTGCCACCAGTGATTTGGGACAGGGGGCCACAGATACGCAGTATTTT. It translates to CATSDLGQGATDTQYF.

This clonotype came up a few times. The rearrangement joins TRBV28 to TRBJ2-1, with TRBD2 matching 7 bases. The V segment lost 4 bases and the J segment 9 bases; nucleotides outside the gene matches: 12. Looked up from germline, CDR1 is MDHEN and CDR2 is SYDVKM. The CDR3 length is 15 residues. CDR3 sequence: CASSWGGSKVREQFF. DNA for the CDR3: TGTGCCAGCAGTTGGGGCGGGAGTAAGGTCCGTGAGCAGTTCTTC.

Details on this clonotype: An end of the junction differs from the germline gene, which may be a read error. V gene TRBV29-1 combines with J gene TRBJ1-6; no firm D call. Germline assignment: CDR1 SQVTM and CDR2 ANQGSEA. This CDR3 is 12 amino acids long. The CDR3 here is CSAGNYNSPPHF. DNA of the CDR3: TGCAGCGCGGGGAACTATAATTCACCCCCCCACTTT.